These 30 T cell receptor beta chains were all obtained from the same sample, sequenced in a study of cytomegalovirus exposure and HLA in healthy donors. With 60 Vbeta and 13 Jbeta primers, the PCR was carried out. Profiled with immunoSEQ multiplex PCR; TCRdb holds only in-frame clones, not every one. The sample yields roughly 86,000 clones, less than 80% seen once. Input material: PBMCs. All receptors come from a woman aged 45-65 years in good health and CMV-seropositive.

The chain employs TRBV5-4 and TRBJ1-1; D perhaps matches TRBD1 (6 bases). Germline CDR1 is SGHNT and CDR2 is YYREEE (reference sequence). This CDR3 comprises 14 residues. The V gene lost 4 bases and the J gene lost 5 bases, with 15 bases spanning the gap. The CDR3 bases are TGTGCCAGCAGCGAAGCAGGGGCCTGGACTGAAGCTTTCTTT. Its protein is CASSEAGAWTEAFF.

The genes are TRBV28 and TRBJ1-2, with a possible D match to TRBD1 (5 bases). Deletions cut 6 bases from V and 4 bases from J, with 9 bases between. This CDR3 comprises 12 residues. CDR1 is MDHEN, CDR2 SYDVKM, per germline. CDR3 sequence reads: CASRGLSYGYTF. The CDR3 DNA sequence: TGTGCCAGCAGGGGGCTAAGCTATGGCTACACCTTC.

The chain is built from TRBV5-6 and TRBJ2-1; no reliable D call. The CDR3 contains 12 residues. The ends were cut back, 1 base at V and 6 bases at J, with 5 bases in the middle. The germline V gene has CDR1 SGHDT and CDR2 YYEEEE. CDR3 DNA sequence: TGTGCCAGCAGCTTGTCTGTCAATGAGCAGTTCTTC. This encodes CASSLSVNEQFF.

DNA of the CDR3: TGTGCCAGCAGCTTCAGACAATTCGTTGGAGGGGCCGGGGAGCTGTTTTTT. Its translation is CASSFRQFVGGAGELFF. This chain links TRBV5-6 with TRBJ2-2, with D possibly TRBD2 on 6 matching bases. The ends were cut back, 2 bases at V and 6 bases at J, with 20 bases in the middle. The CDR3 covers 17 residues. CDR1 SGHDT and CDR2 YYEEEE come from the germline V gene.

V is TRBV2 and J is TRBJ1-1; a possible D gene is TRBD1 (5 bases). V shed 0 bases and J shed 0 bases, with 11 bases lying between them. In germline, CDR1 is SNHLY, CDR2 FYNNEI. The CDR3 extends over 16 amino acids. The CDR3 sequence is CASSEADNRMNTEAFF. CDR3 bases: TGTGCCAGCAGTGAAGCTGACAACAGGATGAACACTGAAGCTTTCTTT.

This chain joins TRBV28 and TRBJ2-7, with D uncertain. The V and J ends lost 2 bases and 4 bases respectively, with 9 bases between them. CDR1 is MDHEN and CDR2 is SYDVKM in the germline V gene. This CDR3 is built from 13 residues. CDR3: CASSLPPPYEQYF. The CDR3 DNA follows: TGTGCCAGCAGTTTACCCCCCCCTTACGAGCAGTACTTC.

The gene calls are TRBV7-7 and TRBJ2-1, with 10 bases matching TRBD2. The CDR3 extends over 16 amino acids. Germline CDR1 reads SSHAT; CDR2 reads FNYEAQ (reference sequence). J gave up 7 bases and V 3 bases, and 9 bases lay outside the gene matches. CDR3 amino acids: CASSFTSGGAGNEQFF. The CDR3 region has the DNA TGTGCCAGCAGCTTCACGAGCGGGGGGGCAGGGAATGAGCAGTTCTTC.

CDR3 DNA: TGTGCCAGCAGTTTAACAGGGGGAGACGAAAAACTGTTTTTT. This gives the protein CASSLTGGDEKLFF. The rearrangement uses TRBV28 and TRBJ1-4; 8 bases agree with TRBD1. Trimming took 2 bases from V and 8 from J; bases not matched to a gene: 4. Germline CDR1 and CDR2: MDHEN and SYDVKM. The CDR3 extends over 14 amino acids. Supplemented by reference TRBV28 and TRBJ1-4, the full variable domain reads DVKVTQSSRYLVKRTGEKVFLECVQDMDHENMFWYRQDPGLGLRLIYFSYDVKMKEKGDIPEGYSVSREKKERFSLILESASTNQTSMYLCASSLTGGDEKLFFGSGTQLSVL.

This chain links TRBV7-6 with TRBJ2-3; 12 nucleotides agree with TRBD2. The CDR3 extends over 16 amino acids. The V and J ends lost 5 bases and 1 base, in that order; junction bases with no gene match: 4. The germline CDR1 and CDR2 sequences are SGHVS and FNYEAQ. CDR3 DNA sequence: TGTGCCAGCAGCCGTTGGACTAGCGGGGGCACAGATACGCAGTATTTT. Amino acid sequence: CASSRWTSGGTDTQYF.

There are a few counts of this clone. This chain uses TRBV28 with TRBJ1-2; 9 bases line up with TRBD1. Germline-derived CDR1 and CDR2 are MDHEN and SYDVKM. The CDR3 is 16 amino acids. V dropped 2 bases and J dropped 8; count of bases not matched to a gene: 12. As DNA, the CDR3 is TGTGCCAGCAGTTTAAATCCCGGCACAGGGGGCGGGGGCTACACCTTC. It yields the protein CASSLNPGTGGGGYTF.

CDR3 DNA: TGTGCCAGCAGCTTAACCCACGGACAGGGCTTGAACTATGGCTACACCTTC. Translation: CASSLTHGQGLNYGYTF. The chain joins TRBV7-9 to TRBJ1-2; 8 positions agree with TRBD1. V trimming: 2 bases; J trimming: 2 bases; junction bases outside the gene matches: 10. Germline CDR1 SEHNR, CDR2 FQNEAQ (reference sequence). This CDR3 contains 17 residues.

The chain combines TRBV29-1 with TRBJ1-2; D is possibly TRBD1 (5 bases). Germline V gene data show CDR1 as SQVTM and CDR2 as ANQGSEA. The germline V and J ends were trimmed by 1 base and 2 bases, with 14 bases remaining between them. This CDR3 region has 15 residues. CDR3 sequence: CSVEGEGRGNYGYTF. DNA of the CDR3: TGCAGCGTTGAAGGGGAGGGGAGGGGCAACTATGGCTACACCTTC. The variable domain in full, completed from reference TRBV29-1 and TRBJ1-2, reads SAVISQKPSRDICQRGTSLTIQCQVDSQVTMMFWYRQQPGQSLTLIATANQGSEATYESGFVIDKFPISRPNLTFSTLTVSNMSPEDSSIYLCSVEGEGRGNYGYTFGSGTRLTVV.

This sequence joins TRBV29-1 and TRBJ2-6, with D unresolved. The germline V gene encodes CDR1 SQVTM and CDR2 ANQGSEA. V lost 5 bases and J 0 bases, leaving 8 bases between the germline ends. The CDR3 extends over 14 amino acids. The CDR3 protein is CSVPESSGANVLTF. CDR3 nucleotide sequence: TGCAGCGTTCCGGAGAGCTCTGGGGCCAACGTCCTGACTTTC.

The chain joins TRBV30 to TRBJ2-2; 8 bases are shared with TRBD1. This CDR3 contains 15 residues. Germline CDR1 GTSNPN, CDR2 SVGIG (reference sequence). The J segment lost 3 bases and the V segment lost 3 bases, leaving 6 bases of the junction unmatched. The CDR3 loop is CAWRFGDRYTGELFF. The DNA of the CDR3 is TGTGCCTGGAGGTTCGGGGACAGGTACACCGGGGAGCTGTTTTTT.

This chain connects TRBV25-1 to TRBJ2-2, with TRBD2 identical over 11 bases. The CDR3 has 17 amino acids. The germline V gene encodes CDR1 MGHDK and CDR2 SYGVNS. V lost 4 bases, J lost 6 bases, and 10 bases stayed unmatched. CDR3 coding DNA: TGTGCCAGCAGTGGGACCTCTAGCGGGGGGTTATCCGGGGAGCTGTTTTTT. Amino acid sequence: CASSGTSSGGLSGELFF.

This rearrangement joins TRBV4-2 to TRBJ2-2; D is possibly TRBD2 (5 bases). V lost 2 bases and J lost 5, with 12 bases in between. Germline CDR1 LGHNA, CDR2 YNFKEQ. The CDR3 runs 15 residues. The CDR3 sequence is CASSQTTSGTGELFF. DNA of the CDR3: TGTGCCAGCAGCCAAACCACCTCGGGAACCGGGGAGCTGTTTTTT.

The chain has TRBV4-3 and TRBJ2-3, with TRBD2 matching 8 bases. From germline, CDR1 is LGHNA and CDR2 YSLEER. V lost 1 base and J lost 1; bases outside the gene matches: 10. This CDR3 contains 18 residues. In nucleotides, the CDR3 is TGCGCCAGCAGCCAAGTAGTCCCCCGGGGGGGTCGCACAGATACGCAGTATTTT. It yields the protein CASSQVVPRGGRTDTQYF.

The chain carries TRBV7-3 and TRBJ2-2, with D hard to call. The CDR3 length is 13 residues. Germline V gene data show CDR1 as SGHTA and CDR2 as FQGTGA. Trimming pared 2 bases from V and 5 bases from J, leaving 6 bases between. In DNA form, the CDR3 reads TGTGCCAGCAGCTTATCAGTGACCGGGGAGCTGTTTTTT. Protein product: CASSLSVTGELFF.

There are a few counts of this clone. The CDR3 DNA is TGTGCCAGCAGTGAGGACGGCCGGGGCGCGGGGCGAGAAAAACTGTTTTTT. This gives the protein CASSEDGRGAGREKLFF. This chain joins TRBV6-1 and TRBJ1-4; D might be TRBD1 (5 bases). The CDR3 is 17 amino acids. Trimming removed 3 bases from V and 8 bases from J, with 22 bases in between. CDR1 MNHNS and CDR2 SASEGT come from the germline V gene.

The CDR3 spells CAFTGGAGTQYF. The DNA for the CDR3 is TGTGCCTTCACAGGGGGCGCGGGGACCCAGTACTTC. V usage is TRBV30 and J usage is TRBJ2-5; the match to TRBD1 covers 9 bases. This CDR3 is 12 amino acids long. CDR1 is GTSNPN, CDR2 SVGIG, per germline (reference sequence). V was pared by 7 bases and J by 7 bases, with 7 bases of the junction left unmatched.

CDR3 residues: CASSLAANTEAFF. For the CDR3, the DNA is TGTGCCAGCAGCTTAGCAGCCAACACTGAAGCTTTCTTT. The chain links TRBV7-2 to TRBJ1-1; D gene uncertain. V was pared by 0 bases and J by 2 bases, with 4 bases between. This CDR3 has 13 residues. Germline V gives CDR1 SGHTA, CDR2 FQGNSA.

This clone was observed a handful of times. The chain has TRBV6-1 and TRBJ1-5; D is possibly TRBD1 (6 bases). The V gene's germline CDR1 is MNHNS and CDR2 SASEGT. This CDR3 has 14 residues. V was clipped by 9 bases and J by 0 bases, with 12 bases between them. CDR3 DNA sequence: TGTGCCAGTGGGGGGGCCTATAGCAATCAGCCCCAGCATTTT. Residues: CASGGAYSNQPQHF.

The gene calls are TRBV9 and TRBJ2-7; TRBD2 aligns across 12 bases. V lost 4 bases and J lost 3; bases outside the gene matches: 2. CDR3 length equals 14 residues. From germline, CDR1 is SGDLS and CDR2 YYNGEE. The CDR3 protein is CASSPLAGGYEQYF. In DNA, the CDR3 is TGTGCCAGCAGCCCACTAGCGGGGGGCTACGAGCAGTACTTC.

V is TRBV2 and J is TRBJ1-2; 10 bases are a match to TRBD1. CDR1 and CDR2 from the germline V gene are SNHLY and FYNNEI. V shed 6 bases, J shed 7 bases, and the junction held 11 bases outside the gene matches. CDR3 size: 15 residues. The CDR3 protein is CASRGTTGGDGGYTF. The CDR3 coding sequence is TGTGCCAGCAGAGGGACGACAGGGGGCGACGGTGGCTACACCTTC.

This clone was observed a handful of times. V usage is TRBV10-3 and J usage is TRBJ2-3; TRBD2 matches at 10 bases. Losses at the gene ends were 10 bases for V and 3 bases for J; bases not matched to a gene: 10. The germline CDR1 and CDR2 sequences are ENHRY and SYGVKD. The CDR3 has 15 amino acids. As DNA, the CDR3 is TGTGCCAGCAGCGGGGGGGCGAGAGGAACAGATACGCAGTATTTT. Protein product: CASSGGARGTDTQYF.

The rearrangement uses TRBV6-5 and TRBJ1-2; tentatively, D is TRBD1 (5 bases). Between the trimmed V and J ends, which lost 2 bases and 8 bases, there was a span of 15 bases. The CDR3 consists of 14 residues. Per germline, CDR1 MNHEY and CDR2 SVGAGI. CDR3 sequence: CASSYQEGVGGYTF. The CDR3 nucleotides read TGTGCCAGCAGTTACCAAGAAGGGGTGGGAGGCTACACCTTC.

A single count supports this clone. The chain is built from TRBV6-6 and TRBJ1-2, with no clear D. Trimming took off 6 bases at V and 6 bases at J, with 8 bases between the two ends. The CDR3 consists of 11 residues. The germline V gene has CDR1 MNHNY and CDR2 SVGAGI (reference sequence). The CDR3 sequence: CASSLLDGYTF. The CDR3 DNA sequence: TGTGCCAGCAGCCTACTTGATGGCTACACCTTC.

The chain has TRBV7-9 and TRBJ1-5; 10 nucleotides line up with TRBD1. The ends lost 4 bases at V and 1 base at J; junction bases unmatched: 7. The CDR3 extends over 17 amino acids. CDR1 and CDR2 (germline): SEHNR, FQNEAQ (reference sequence). The CDR3: CASSSGVTGGSNQPQHF. The CDR3 region has the DNA TGTGCCAGCAGCTCGGGGGTGACAGGGGGCAGCAATCAGCCCCAGCATTTT.

The rearrangement links TRBV5-5 to TRBJ2-7, with a weak D call TRBD1 (5 bases). Germline CDR1 is SGHKS and CDR2 is YYEKEE (reference sequence). CDR3 size: 16 residues. Trimming took 1 base from V and 0 from J, leaving 14 bases between them. The DNA for the CDR3 is TGTGCCAGCAGCTTGCGTCCTGGACAAGTCTCCTACGAGCAGTACTTC. This gives the protein CASSLRPGQVSYEQYF.

CDR3 sequence: CSVESRSGAFF. The DNA of the CDR3 is TGCAGCGTTGAATCTCGGTCTGGAGCTTTCTTT. The genes are TRBV29-1 and TRBJ1-1; D is undetermined. CDR1 is SQVTM, CDR2 ANQGSEA, per germline. This CDR3 is built from 11 residues. V was pared by 2 bases and J by 10 bases, with 11 bases between.